This T cell receptor (beta chain) was captured in a study of regulatory T cells in long-lasting Graves disease. Whole-study context: The study counted Graves' disease as persistent given over 5 years of antithyroid drugs and positive TSH receptor antibodies.

Overall study results and limits: Persistent disease favored TRBV28, TRBJ1-2 and TRBJ2-5.

Time point of the sample: persistent/refractory GD, antithyroid drugs over 5 years with positive TRAb. Isolated PBMC RNA provided the starting material for the TCR library. The CDR3 runs to 13 residues. V shed 9 bases, J shed 1 base, and the junction held 6 bases outside the gene matches. Germline CDR1 KGHSH, CDR2 LQKENI. Of note for this clonotype: Its matching antigen is unknown.

Through Arm-PCR of CDR3 regions and iRepertoire HTBI primers, TCR beta libraries were built. TCRdb ran MiXCR on the multiplex PCR reads and lists one entry per CDR3 protein. The sample lists 600,000 to 850,000 distinct CDR3 sequences, 25% to 35% occurring once. The rearrangement uses TRBV18 and TRBJ2-7, with 7 bases aligning to TRBD1. The clonotype was recovered from a female donor with Graves disease. Sequencing was performed on peripheral blood mononuclear cells (PBMCs), taken when the disease was refractory, from a patient treated with antithyroid drugs. The CDR3 bases are TGTGCCAGTACTTGGGGACAGTCCTACGAGCAGTACTTC. Residues: CASTWGQSYEQYF.